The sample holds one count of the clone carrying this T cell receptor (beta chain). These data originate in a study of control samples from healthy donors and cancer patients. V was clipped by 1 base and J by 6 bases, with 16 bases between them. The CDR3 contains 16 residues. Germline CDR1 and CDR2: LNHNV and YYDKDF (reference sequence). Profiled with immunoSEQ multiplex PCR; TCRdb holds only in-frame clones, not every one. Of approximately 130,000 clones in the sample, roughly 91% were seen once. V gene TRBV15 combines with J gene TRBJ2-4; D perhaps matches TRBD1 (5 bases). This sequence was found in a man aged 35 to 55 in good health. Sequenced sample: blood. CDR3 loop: CATSRVFRQGGNIQYF. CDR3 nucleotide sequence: TGTGCCACCAGCAGAGTTTTCCGCCAGGGCGGAAACATTCAGTACTTC. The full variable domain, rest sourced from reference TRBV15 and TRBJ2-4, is DAMVIQNPRYQVTQFGKPVTLSCSQTLNHNVMYWYQQKSSQAPKLLFHYYDKDFNNEADTPDNFQSRRPNTSFCFLDIRSPGLGDTAMYLCATSRVFRQGGNIQYFGAGTRLSVL.